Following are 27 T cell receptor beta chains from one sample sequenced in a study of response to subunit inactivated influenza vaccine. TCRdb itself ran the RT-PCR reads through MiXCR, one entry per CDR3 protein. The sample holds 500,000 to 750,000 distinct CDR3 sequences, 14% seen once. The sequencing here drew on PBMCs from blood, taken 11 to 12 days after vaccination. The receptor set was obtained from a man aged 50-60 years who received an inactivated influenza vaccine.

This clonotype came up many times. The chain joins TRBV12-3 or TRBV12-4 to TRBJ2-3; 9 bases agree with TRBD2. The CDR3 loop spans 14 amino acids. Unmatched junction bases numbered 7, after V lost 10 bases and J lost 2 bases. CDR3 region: CATRAGGYTDTQYF. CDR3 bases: TGTGCCACAAGGGCGGGGGGGTACACAGATACGCAGTATTTT.

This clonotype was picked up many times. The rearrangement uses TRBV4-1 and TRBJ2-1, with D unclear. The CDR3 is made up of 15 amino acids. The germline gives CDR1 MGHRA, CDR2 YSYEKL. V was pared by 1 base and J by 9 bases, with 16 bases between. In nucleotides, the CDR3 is TGCGCCAGCAGCCAAGGAGCCCCTCCGATTCTTGAGCAGTTCTTC. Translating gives CASSQGAPPILEQFF.

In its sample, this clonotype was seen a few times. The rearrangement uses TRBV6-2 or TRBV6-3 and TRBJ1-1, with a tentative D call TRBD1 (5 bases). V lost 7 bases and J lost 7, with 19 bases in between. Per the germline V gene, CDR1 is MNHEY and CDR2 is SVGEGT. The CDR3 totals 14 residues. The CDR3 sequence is CASTPWGGMGEAFF. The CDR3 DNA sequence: TGTGCCAGCACCCCCTGGGGGGGGATGGGTGAAGCTTTCTTT.

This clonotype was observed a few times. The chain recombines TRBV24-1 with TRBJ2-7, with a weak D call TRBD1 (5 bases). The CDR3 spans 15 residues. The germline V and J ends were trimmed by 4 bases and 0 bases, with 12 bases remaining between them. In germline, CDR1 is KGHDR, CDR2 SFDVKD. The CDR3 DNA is TGTGCCACCAGTGACCCAAGACAGCTCTCCTACGAGCAGTACTTC. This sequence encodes CATSDPRQLSYEQYF.

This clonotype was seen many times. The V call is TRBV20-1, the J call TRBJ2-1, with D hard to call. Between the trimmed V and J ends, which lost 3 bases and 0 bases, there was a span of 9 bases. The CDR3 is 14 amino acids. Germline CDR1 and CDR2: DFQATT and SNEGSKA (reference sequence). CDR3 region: CSARIPSSYNEQFF. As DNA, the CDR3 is TGCAGTGCTAGGATACCTAGCTCCTACAATGAGCAGTTCTTC.

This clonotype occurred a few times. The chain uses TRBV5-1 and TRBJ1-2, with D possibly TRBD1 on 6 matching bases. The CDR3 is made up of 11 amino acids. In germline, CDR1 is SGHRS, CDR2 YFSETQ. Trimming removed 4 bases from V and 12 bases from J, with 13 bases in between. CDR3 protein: CASSNRDTHTF. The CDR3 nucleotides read TGCGCCAGCAGCAACCGGGACACCCACACCTTC.

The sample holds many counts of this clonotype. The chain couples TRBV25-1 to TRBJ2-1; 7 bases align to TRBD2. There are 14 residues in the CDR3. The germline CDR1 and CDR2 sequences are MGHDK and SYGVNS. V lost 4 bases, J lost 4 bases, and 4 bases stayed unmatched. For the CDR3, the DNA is TGTGCCAGCAGTGGTGCGGGGGTATACAATGAGCAGTTCTTC. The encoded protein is CASSGAGVYNEQFF.

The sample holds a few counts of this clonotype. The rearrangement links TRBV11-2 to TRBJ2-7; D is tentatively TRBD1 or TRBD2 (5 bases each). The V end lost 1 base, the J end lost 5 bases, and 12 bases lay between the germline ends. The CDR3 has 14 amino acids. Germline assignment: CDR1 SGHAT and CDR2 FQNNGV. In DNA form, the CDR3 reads TGTGCCAGCAGCTTAGTCTCCCGGGACCACGAGCAGTACTTC. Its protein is CASSLVSRDHEQYF. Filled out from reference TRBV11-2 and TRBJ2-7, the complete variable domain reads EAGVAQSPRYKIIEKRQSVAFWCNPISGHATLYWYQQILGQGPKLLIQFQNNGVVDDSQLPKDRFSAERLKGVDSTLKIQPAKLEDSAVYLCASSLVSRDHEQYFGPGTRLTVT.

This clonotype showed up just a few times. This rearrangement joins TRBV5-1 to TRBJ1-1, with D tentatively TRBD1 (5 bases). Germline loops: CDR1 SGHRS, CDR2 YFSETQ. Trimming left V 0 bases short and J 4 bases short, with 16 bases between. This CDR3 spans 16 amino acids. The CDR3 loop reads CASSLGDSLLGTEAFF. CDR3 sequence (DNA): TGCGCCAGCAGCTTGGGGGACTCCCTTTTAGGCACTGAAGCTTTCTTT.

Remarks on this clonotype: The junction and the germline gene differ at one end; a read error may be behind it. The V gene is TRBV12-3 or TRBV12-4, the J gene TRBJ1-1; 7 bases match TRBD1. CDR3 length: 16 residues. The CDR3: CASSPETGMLKTEAFF. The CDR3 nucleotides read TGTGCCAGCAGTCCCGAGACAGGGATGTTGAAGACTGAAGCTTTCTTT.

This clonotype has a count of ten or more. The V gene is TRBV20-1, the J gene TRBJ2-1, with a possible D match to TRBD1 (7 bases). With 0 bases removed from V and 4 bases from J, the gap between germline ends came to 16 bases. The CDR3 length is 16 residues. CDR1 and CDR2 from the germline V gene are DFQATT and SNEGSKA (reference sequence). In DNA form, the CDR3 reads TGCAGTGCTAGAGATCAATCGCAGGGGGGATACAATGAGCAGTTCTTC. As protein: CSARDQSQGGYNEQFF.

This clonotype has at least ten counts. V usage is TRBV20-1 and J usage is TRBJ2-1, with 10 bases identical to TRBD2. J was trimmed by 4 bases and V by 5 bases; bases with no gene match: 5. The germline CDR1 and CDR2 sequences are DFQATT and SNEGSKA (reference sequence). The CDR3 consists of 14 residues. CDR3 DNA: TGCAGTGCTCGAACTAGCGGGAAATACAATGAGCAGTTCTTC. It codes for CSARTSGKYNEQFF.

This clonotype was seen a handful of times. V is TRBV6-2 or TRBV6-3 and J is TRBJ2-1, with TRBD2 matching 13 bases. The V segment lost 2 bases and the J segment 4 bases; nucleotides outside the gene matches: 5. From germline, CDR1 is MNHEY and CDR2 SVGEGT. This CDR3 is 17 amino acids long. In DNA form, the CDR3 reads TGTGCCAGCAGTTACGGACTAGCGGGGGTACCATACAATGAGCAGTTCTTC. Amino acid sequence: CASSYGLAGVPYNEQFF.

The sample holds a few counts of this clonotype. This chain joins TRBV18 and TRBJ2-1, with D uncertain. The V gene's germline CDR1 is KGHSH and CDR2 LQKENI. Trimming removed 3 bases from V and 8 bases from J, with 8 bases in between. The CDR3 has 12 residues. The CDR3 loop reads CASSPGLDEQFF. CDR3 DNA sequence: TGTGCCAGCTCACCTGGTTTGGATGAGCAGTTCTTC. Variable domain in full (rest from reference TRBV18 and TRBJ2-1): NAGVMQNPRHLVRRRGQEARLRCSPMKGHSHVYWYRQLPEEGLKFMVYLQKENIIDESGMPKERFSAEFPKEGPSILRIQQVVRGDSAAYFCASSPGLDEQFFGPGTRLTVL.

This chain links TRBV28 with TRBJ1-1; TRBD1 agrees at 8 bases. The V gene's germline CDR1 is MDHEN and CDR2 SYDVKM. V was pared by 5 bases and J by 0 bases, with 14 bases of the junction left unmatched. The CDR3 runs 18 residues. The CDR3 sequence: CASSPTWGTGLLNTEAFF. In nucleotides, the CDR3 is TGTGCCAGCAGTCCAACGTGGGGGACAGGTTTGCTGAACACTGAAGCTTTCTTT.

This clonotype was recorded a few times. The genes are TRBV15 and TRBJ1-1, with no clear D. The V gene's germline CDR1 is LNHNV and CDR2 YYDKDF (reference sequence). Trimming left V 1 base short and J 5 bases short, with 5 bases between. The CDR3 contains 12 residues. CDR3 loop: CATSRAATEAFF. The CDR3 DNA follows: TGTGCCACCAGCAGAGCAGCAACTGAAGCTTTCTTT. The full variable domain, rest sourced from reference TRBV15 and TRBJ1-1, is DAMVIQNPRYQVTQFGKPVTLSCSQTLNHNVMYWYQQKSSQAPKLLFHYYDKDFNNEADTPDNFQSRRPNTSFCFLDIRSPGLGDTAMYLCATSRAATEAFFGQGTRLTVV.

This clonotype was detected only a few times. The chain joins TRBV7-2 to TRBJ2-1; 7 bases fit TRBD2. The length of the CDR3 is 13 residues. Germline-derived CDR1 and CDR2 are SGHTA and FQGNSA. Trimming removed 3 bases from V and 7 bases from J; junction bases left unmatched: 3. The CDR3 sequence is CASSFAGVNEQFF. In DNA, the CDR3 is TGTGCCAGCAGCTTCGCGGGAGTTAATGAGCAGTTCTTC.

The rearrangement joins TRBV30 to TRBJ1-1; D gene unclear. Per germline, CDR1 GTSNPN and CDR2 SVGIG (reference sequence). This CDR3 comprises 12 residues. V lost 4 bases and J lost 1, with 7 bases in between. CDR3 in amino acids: CAWNPQNTEAFF. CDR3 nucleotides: TGTGCCTGGAATCCCCAGAACACTGAAGCTTTCTTT.

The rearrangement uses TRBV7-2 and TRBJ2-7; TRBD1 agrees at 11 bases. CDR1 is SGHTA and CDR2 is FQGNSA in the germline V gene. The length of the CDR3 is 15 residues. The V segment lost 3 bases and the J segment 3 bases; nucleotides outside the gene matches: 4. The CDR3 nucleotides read TGTGCCAGCAGCTTTTTTGGGACAGGGGGCTACGAGCAGTACTTC. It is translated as CASSFFGTGGYEQYF.

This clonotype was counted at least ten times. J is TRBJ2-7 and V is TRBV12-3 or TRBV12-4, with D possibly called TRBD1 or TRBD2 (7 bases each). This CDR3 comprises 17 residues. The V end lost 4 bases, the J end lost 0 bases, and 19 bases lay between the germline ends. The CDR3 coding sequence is TGTGCCAGCAGTTGGGACCAGACAGGGAGGGTCTCCTACGAGCAGTACTTC. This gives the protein CASSWDQTGRVSYEQYF.

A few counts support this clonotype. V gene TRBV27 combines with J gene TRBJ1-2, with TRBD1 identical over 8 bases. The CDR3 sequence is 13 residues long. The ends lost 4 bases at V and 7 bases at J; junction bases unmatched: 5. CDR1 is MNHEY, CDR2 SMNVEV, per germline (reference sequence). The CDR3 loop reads CASSSQGALGYTF. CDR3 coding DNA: TGTGCCAGCAGTTCCCAGGGGGCGCTTGGCTACACCTTC.

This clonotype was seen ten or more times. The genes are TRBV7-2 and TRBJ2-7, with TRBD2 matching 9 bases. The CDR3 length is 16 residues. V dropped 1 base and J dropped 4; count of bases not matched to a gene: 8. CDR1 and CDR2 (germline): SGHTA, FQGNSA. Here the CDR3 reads CASSLVAGGIGYEQYF. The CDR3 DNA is TGTGCCAGCAGCTTAGTCGCGGGGGGGATCGGGTACGAGCAGTACTTC.

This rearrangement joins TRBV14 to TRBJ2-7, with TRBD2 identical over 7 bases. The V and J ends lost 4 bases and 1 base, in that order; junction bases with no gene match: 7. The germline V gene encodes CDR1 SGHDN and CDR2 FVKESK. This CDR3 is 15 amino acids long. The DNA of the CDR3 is TGTGCCAGCAGCCCCACTAGCGCAATATCCTACGAGCAGTACTTC. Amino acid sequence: CASSPTSAISYEQYF.

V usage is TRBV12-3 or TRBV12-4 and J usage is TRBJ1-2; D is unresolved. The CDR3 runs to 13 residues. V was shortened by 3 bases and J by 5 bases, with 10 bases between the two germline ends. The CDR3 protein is CASSFQPQYGYTF. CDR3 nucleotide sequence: TGTGCCAGCAGTTTTCAGCCCCAGTATGGCTACACCTTC.

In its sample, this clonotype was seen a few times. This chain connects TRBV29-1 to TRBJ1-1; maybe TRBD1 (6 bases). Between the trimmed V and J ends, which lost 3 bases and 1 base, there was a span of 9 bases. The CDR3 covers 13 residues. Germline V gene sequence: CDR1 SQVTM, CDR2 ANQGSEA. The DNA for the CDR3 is TGCAGCGTTGACACAGGGCCGAACACTGAAGCTTTCTTT. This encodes CSVDTGPNTEAFF. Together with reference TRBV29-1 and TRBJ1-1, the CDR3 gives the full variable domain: SAVISQKPSRDICQRGTSLTIQCQVDSQVTMMFWYRQQPGQSLTLIATANQGSEATYESGFVIDKFPISRPNLTFSTLTVSNMSPEDSSIYLCSVDTGPNTEAFFGQGTRLTVV.

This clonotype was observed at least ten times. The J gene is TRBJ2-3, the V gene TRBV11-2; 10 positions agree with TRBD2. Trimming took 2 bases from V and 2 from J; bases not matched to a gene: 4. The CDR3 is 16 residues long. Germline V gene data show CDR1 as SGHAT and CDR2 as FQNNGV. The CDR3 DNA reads TGTGCCAGCAGCTTATCACTAGCGGGGTTCACAGATACGCAGTATTTT. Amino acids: CASSLSLAGFTDTQYF.

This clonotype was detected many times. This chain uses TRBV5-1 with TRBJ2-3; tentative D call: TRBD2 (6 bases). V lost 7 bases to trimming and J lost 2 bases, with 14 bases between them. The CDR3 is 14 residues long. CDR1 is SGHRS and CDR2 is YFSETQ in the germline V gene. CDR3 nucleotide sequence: TGCGCCAGCGATCCAGCGGGCCCCACAGATACGCAGTATTTT. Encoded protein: CASDPAGPTDTQYF.